This record covers a single T cell receptor beta chain. Its antigen is still unknown. Different DNA sequences within this sample yield the same CDR3. The data stem from a study of Ad26.COV2.S vaccination and SARS-CoV-2 variants. Whole-study context: Donor had been placed in the Ad26.COV2.S arm of the COV1001 trial. Each vaccinee took Ad26.COV2.S intramuscularly, once or twice 56 days apart.

The treatment was: about 20 received Ad26.COV2.S at low or high dose, single or two shots; roughly five received placebo; per-sample allocation not given. Collection of the samples took place on day 63 after the first injection of vaccine or placebo. This vaccine is an Ad26 vector that expresses the Wuhan-strain SARS-CoV-2 spike. Germline V gene data show CDR1 as SGHAT and CDR2 as FQNNGV. V was clipped by 4 bases and J by 4 bases, with 8 bases between them. The CDR3 consists of 12 residues. Generated by immunoSEQ multiplex PCR, the TCRdb table keeps only in-frame clones and is missing some. The sample has under 550,000 clones; roughly 88% are singletons. Findings of the study overall: Vaccine and placebo recipients had comparable breadth of non-spike TCRs.

The sequencing used peripheral blood, collected in a trial of Ad26.COV2.S vaccine versus placebo. The chain recombines TRBV11-2 with TRBJ2-7, with D hard to call. This sequence was found in a person between 18 and 59 years old who received the Ad26.COV2.S COVID-19 vaccine or a placebo. The CDR3 DNA sequence: TGTGCCAGCAGCTCAGGACGATACGAGCAGTACTTC. Protein product: CASSSGRYEQYF. Full variable domain (missing parts from reference TRBV11-2 and TRBJ2-7): EAGVAQSPRYKIIEKRQSVAFWCNPISGHATLYWYQQILGQGPKLLIQFQNNGVVDDSQLPKDRFSAERLKGVDSTLKIQPAKLEDSAVYLCASSSGRYEQYFGPGTRLTVT.